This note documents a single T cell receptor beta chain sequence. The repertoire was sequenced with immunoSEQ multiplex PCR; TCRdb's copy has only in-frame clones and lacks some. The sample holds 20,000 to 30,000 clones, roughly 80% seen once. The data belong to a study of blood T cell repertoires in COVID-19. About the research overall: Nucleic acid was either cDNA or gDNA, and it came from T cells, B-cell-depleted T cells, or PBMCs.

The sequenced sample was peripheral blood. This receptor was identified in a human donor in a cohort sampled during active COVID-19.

CDR3 bases: TGTGCCAGCAGTGAAGACTCCGGGGGCTCCTACGAGCAGTACTTC. Translation gives CASSEDSGGSYEQYF. The chain is built from TRBV2 and TRBJ2-7; D might be TRBD2 (6 bases). Germline V CDR1 and CDR2: SNHLY, FYNNEI. Trimming took 1 base from V and 0 from J, leaving 10 bases between them. This CDR3 comprises 15 residues.